This T cell receptor (beta chain) was sequenced in a study of cytomegalovirus exposure and HLA in healthy donors. Primers included in the PCR were 60 Vbeta and 13 Jbeta primers. Clones were read by immunoSEQ multiplex PCR, and TCRdb kept only the in-frame ones, dropping some. The repertoire holds roughly 160,000 clones, with 84% as singletons. Trimming pared 5 bases from V and 5 bases from J, leaving 15 bases between. Per germline, CDR1 SGHDN and CDR2 FVKESK. This CDR3 contains 14 residues. The chain links TRBV14 to TRBJ1-1, with a possible D match to TRBD1 (6 bases). Sequencing used PBMCs. This TCR was sampled from a boy aged 2 to 10 in good health and CMV-seronegative. The CDR3 loop is CASSSLGARTEAFF. The CDR3 nucleotides read TGTGCCAGCAGCTCGCTGGGGGCTCGAACTGAAGCTTTCTTT.